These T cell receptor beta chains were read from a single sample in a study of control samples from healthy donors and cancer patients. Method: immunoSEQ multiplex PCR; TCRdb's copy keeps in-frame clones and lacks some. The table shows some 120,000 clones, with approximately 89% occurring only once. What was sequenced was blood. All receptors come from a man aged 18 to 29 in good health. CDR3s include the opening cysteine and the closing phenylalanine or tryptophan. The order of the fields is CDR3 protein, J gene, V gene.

CDR3 protein: CASSNRDAEQYF
J gene: TRBJ2-7
V gene: TRBV6-6

CDR3 protein: CASSLGGDQPQHF
J gene: TRBJ1-5
V gene: TRBV12-3/TRBV12-4

CDR3 protein: CASSQEGQEAFF
J gene: TRBJ1-1
V gene: TRBV4-2

CDR3 protein: CACSPGRDQPQHF
J gene: TRBJ1-5
V gene: TRBV2

CDR3 protein: CASSLELGTHGYTF
J gene: TRBJ1-2
V gene: TRBV5-1

CDR3 protein: CASSLAIQATSGANVLTF
J gene: TRBJ2-6
V gene: TRBV5-1

CDR3 protein: CASSQDQAGPNTEAFF
J gene: TRBJ1-1
V gene: TRBV4-1

CDR3 protein: CASTSTGELFF
J gene: TRBJ2-2
V gene: TRBV27

CDR3 protein: CASSLAGNNNEKLFF
J gene: TRBJ1-4
V gene: TRBV7-9

CDR3 protein: CASSWTSGGPSDTQYF
J gene: TRBJ2-3
V gene: TRBV6-5

CDR3 protein: CASSPDRAYNEQFF
J gene: TRBJ2-1
V gene: TRBV18

CDR3 protein: CSASGGPNEKLFF
J gene: TRBJ1-4
V gene: TRBV20-1

CDR3 protein: CASRNSRDTRHEQYF
J gene: TRBJ2-7
V gene: TRBV5-5

CDR3 protein: CASSEQGMGYEQYF
J gene: TRBJ2-7
V gene: TRBV2

CDR3 protein: CASNPSQVVLSYEQYF
J gene: TRBJ2-7
V gene: TRBV6-6

CDR3 protein: CSAGQGTTEAFF
J gene: TRBJ1-1
V gene: TRBV29-1

CDR3 protein: CATQPPGRNYGYTF
J gene: TRBJ1-2
V gene: TRBV6-5

CDR3 protein: CAWSVLGGDYQETQYF
J gene: TRBJ2-5
V gene: TRBV30

CDR3 protein: CASSLANSPLHF
J gene: TRBJ1-6
V gene: TRBV5-6

CDR3 protein: CASSLGVGGLYGYTF
J gene: TRBJ1-2
V gene: TRBV27

CDR3 protein: CASSQGGGASPLHF
J gene: TRBJ1-6
V gene: TRBV27

CDR3 protein: CASSFQTGGGYTF
J gene: TRBJ1-2
V gene: TRBV6-5

CDR3 protein: CASSQVGTGNTIYF
J gene: TRBJ1-3
V gene: TRBV4-2

CDR3 protein: CSVPRGSLNTEAFF
J gene: TRBJ1-1
V gene: TRBV29-1

CDR3 protein: CATSRPGRMGETQYF
J gene: TRBJ2-5
V gene: TRBV15

CDR3 protein: CASSQGQGLMETQYF
J gene: TRBJ2-5
V gene: TRBV7-2

CDR3 protein: CASSQYRQTNQPQHF
J gene: TRBJ1-5
V gene: TRBV18

CDR3 protein: CASSLGAGVNIQYF
J gene: TRBJ2-4
V gene: TRBV7-8